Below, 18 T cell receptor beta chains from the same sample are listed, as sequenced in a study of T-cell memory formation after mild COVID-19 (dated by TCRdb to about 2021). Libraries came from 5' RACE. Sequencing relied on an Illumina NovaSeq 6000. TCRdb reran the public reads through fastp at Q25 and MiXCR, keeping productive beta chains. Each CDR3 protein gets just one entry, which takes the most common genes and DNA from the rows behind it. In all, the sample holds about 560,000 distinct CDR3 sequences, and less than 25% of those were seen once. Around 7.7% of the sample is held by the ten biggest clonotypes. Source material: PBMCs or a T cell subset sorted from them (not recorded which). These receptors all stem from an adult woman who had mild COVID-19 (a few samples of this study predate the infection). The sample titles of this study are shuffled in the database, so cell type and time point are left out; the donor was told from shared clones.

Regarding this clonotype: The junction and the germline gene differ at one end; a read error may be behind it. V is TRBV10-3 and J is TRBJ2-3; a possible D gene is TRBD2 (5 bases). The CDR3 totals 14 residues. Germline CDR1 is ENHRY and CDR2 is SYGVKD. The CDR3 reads CAIGERHEGGFQYF. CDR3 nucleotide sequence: TGTGCCATCGGTGAGAGGCACGAGGGTGGGTTCCAGTATTTT.

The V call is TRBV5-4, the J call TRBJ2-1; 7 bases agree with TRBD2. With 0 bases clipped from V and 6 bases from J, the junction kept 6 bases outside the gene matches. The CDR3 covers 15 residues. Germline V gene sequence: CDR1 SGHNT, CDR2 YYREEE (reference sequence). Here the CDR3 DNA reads TGTGCCAGCAGCTTGGCGGGGAGGGCAGGCAATGAGCAGTTCTTC. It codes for CASSLAGRAGNEQFF.

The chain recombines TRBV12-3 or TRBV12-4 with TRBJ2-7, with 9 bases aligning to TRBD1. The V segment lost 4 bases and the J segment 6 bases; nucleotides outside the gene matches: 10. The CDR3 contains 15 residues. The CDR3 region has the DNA TGTGCCAGCAGTTCCTCCGGGACAGGGATACGCGAGCAGTACTTC. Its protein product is CASSSSGTGIREQYF.

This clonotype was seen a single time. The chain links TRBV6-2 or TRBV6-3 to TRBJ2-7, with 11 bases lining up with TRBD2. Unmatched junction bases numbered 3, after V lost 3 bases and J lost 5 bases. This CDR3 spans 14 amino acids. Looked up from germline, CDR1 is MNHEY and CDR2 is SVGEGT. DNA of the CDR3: TGTGCCAGCAGTTATGGGGGACTAGCGGACGAGCAGTACTTC. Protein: CASSYGGLADEQYF.

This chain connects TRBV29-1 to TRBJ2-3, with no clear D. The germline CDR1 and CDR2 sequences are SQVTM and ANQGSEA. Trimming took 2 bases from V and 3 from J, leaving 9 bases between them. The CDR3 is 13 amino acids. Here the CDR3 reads CSVESPATDTQYF. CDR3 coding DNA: TGCAGCGTTGAAAGCCCCGCGACAGATACGCAGTATTTT.

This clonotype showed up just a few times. The DNA for the CDR3 is TGCAGTGCCCACCCCGGGACTAGCGGCACAGATACGCAGTATTTT. Translation: CSAHPGTSGTDTQYF. The J gene is TRBJ2-3, the V gene TRBV20-1, with 10 bases identical to TRBD2. CDR1 and CDR2 (germline): DFQATT, SNEGSKA (reference sequence). After removal of 6 bases from V and 1 base from J, the junction contained 7 bases not matched to a gene. The CDR3 is 15 residues long.

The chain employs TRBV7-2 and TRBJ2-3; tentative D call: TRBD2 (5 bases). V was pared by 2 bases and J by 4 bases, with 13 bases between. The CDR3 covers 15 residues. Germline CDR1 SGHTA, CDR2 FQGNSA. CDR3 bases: TGTGCCAGCAGCTTACCCCCGGACTCGGCAGATACGCAGTATTTT. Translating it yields CASSLPPDSADTQYF.

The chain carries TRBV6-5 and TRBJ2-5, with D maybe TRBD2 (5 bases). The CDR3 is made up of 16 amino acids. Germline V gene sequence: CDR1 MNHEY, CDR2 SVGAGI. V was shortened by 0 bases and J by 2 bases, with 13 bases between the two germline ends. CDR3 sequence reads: CASSYSSGPGQETQYF. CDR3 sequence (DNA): TGTGCCAGCAGTTACTCATCCGGGCCGGGGCAAGAGACCCAGTACTTC.

The CDR3 loop reads CASFYRLRTDTQYF. CDR3 coding DNA: TGTGCCAGCTTCTACAGGCTGCGCACAGATACGCAGTATTTT. This chain links TRBV2 with TRBJ2-3; TRBD1 is a possible D gene (5 bases). In germline, CDR1 is SNHLY, CDR2 FYNNEI. This CDR3 has 14 residues. V was cut by 8 bases and J by 1 base, with 13 bases left in between.

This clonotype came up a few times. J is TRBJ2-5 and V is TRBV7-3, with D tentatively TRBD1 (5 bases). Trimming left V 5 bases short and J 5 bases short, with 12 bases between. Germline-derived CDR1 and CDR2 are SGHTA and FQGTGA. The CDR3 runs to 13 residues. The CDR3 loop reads CASSPVRGETQYF. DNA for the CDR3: TGTGCCAGCAGCCCGGTTAGGGGTGAGACCCAGTACTTC.

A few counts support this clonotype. In nucleotides, the CDR3 is TGCAGCCTGTCTGCGTACTACGAGCAGTACTTC. This codes for CSLSAYYEQYF. V gene TRBV20-1 combines with J gene TRBJ2-7; D is undetermined. There are 11 residues in the CDR3. The germline V gene encodes CDR1 DFQATT and CDR2 SNEGSKA (reference sequence).

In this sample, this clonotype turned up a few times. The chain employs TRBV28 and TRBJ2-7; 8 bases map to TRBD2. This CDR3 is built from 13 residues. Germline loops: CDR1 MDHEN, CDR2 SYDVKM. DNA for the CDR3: TGTGTGTGCTCTAGCGGGCGATCCTACGAGCAGTACTTC. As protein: CVCSSGRSYEQYF.

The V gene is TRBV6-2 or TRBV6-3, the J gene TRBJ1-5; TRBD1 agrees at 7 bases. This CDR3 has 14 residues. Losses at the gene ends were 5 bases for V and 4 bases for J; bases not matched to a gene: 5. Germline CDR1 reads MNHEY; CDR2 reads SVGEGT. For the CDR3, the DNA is TGTGCCAGCAGTCCTCTACAGGGGAATCAGCCCCAGCATTTT. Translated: CASSPLQGNQPQHF.

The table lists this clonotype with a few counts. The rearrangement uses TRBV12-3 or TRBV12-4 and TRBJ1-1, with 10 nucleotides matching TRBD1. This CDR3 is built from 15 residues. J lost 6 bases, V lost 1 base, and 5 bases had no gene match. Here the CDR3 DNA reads TGTGCCAGCAGTTTAGGACAGGGGGCTGTCGCTGAAGCTTTCTTT. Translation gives CASSLGQGAVAEAFF.

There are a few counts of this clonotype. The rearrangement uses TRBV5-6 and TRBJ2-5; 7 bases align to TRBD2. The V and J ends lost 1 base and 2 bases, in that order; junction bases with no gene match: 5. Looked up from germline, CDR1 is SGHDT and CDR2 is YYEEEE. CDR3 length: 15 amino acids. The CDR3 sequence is CASSLTKRDQETQYF. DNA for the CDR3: TGTGCCAGCAGCTTGACAAAGCGGGATCAAGAGACCCAGTACTTC.

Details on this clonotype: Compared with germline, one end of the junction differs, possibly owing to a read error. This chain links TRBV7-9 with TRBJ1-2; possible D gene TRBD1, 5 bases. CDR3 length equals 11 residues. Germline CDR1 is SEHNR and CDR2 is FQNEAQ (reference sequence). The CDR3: CASSFGADSAF. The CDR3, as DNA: TGTGCCAGCAGCTTCGGGGCAGACTCGGCCTTC.

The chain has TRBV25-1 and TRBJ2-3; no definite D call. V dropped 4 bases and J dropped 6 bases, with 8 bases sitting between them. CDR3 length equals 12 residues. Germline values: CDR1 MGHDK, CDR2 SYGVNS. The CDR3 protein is CASSGAGDTQYF. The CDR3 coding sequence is TGTGCCAGCAGTGGGGCCGGGGATACGCAGTATTTT.

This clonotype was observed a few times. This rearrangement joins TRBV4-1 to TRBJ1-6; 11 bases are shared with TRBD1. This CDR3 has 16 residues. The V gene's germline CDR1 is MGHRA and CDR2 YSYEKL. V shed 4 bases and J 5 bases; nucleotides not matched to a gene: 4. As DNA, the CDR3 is TGCGCCAGCAGCCTAGGACAGGGGGCGAATAATTCACCCCTCCACTTT. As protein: CASSLGQGANNSPLHF.